Following are 12 T cell receptor beta chains from one sample sequenced in a study of T-cell reconstitution after alpha-beta-depleted transplantation in children. Preparing the TCRbeta library involved the use of unique molecular identifiers. TCRdb ran MiXCR on the PCR reads and lists one entry per CDR3 protein. The profile shows approximately 170,000 distinct CDR3 sequences, 11% of them singletons. Sequencing used PBMCs, obtained before TCRalphabeta/CD19-depleted stem cell transplant. These receptors all stem from a boy younger than 10 with acute myeloid leukemia, due to receive a stem cell transplant.

This clonotype was observed at least ten times. The chain has TRBV7-9 and TRBJ1-1; unclear D gene. CDR1 is SEHNR, CDR2 FQNEAQ, per germline (reference sequence). The CDR3 is made up of 14 amino acids. V lost 4 bases and J lost 4, with 13 bases in between. The CDR3 DNA is TGTGCCAGCAGCTACTGGTTAGAGTCCACTGAAGCTTTCTTT. Translated: CASSYWLESTEAFF. Looking up the rest from reference TRBV7-9 and TRBJ1-1 gives the full variable domain: DTGVSQNPRHKITKRGQNVTFRCDPISEHNRLYWYRQTLGQGPEFLTYFQNEAQLEKSRLLSDRFSAERPKGSFSTLEIQRTEQGDSAMYLCASSYWLESTEAFFGQGTRLTVV.

Remarks on this clonotype: A much more abundant neighbour one base away suggests this may be a read error. The chain joins TRBV20-1 to TRBJ1-5; 7 bases line up with TRBD1. Germline loops: CDR1 DFQATT, CDR2 SNEGSKA (reference sequence). The CDR3 has 12 residues. The CDR3 nucleotides are TGCAGTGCTGTGGGACAGTATCAGCCCCAGCCTTTT. Its protein product is CSAVGQYQPQPF.

The table lists this clonotype with many counts. J is TRBJ2-1 and V is TRBV20-1; 9 bases fit TRBD1. CDR3 size: 10 residues. Germline loops: CDR1 DFQATT, CDR2 SNEGSKA (reference sequence). The CDR3 is CGTGWNEQFF. CDR3 coding DNA: TGCGGGACAGGGTGGAATGAGCAGTTCTTC.

This clonotype has only a few counts. The chain has TRBV7-8 and TRBJ2-5; no clear D gene. Per germline, CDR1 SGHVS and CDR2 FQNEAQ. This CDR3 has 13 amino acids. V was shortened by 5 bases and J by 1 base, with 8 bases between the two germline ends. CDR3 sequence: CASSIWTQETQYF. The CDR3 DNA is TGTGCCAGCAGCATATGGACCCAAGAGACCCAGTACTTC.

This clonotype was counted at least ten times. CDR3 nucleotides: TGTGCCAGCAGCCAAGGAGCTAACTATGGCTACACCTTC. Its protein is CASSQGANYGYTF. V usage is TRBV3-1 and J usage is TRBJ1-2; D unresolved. CDR3 length equals 13 residues. V gave up 1 base and J gave up 0 bases, with 3 bases separating them. The germline gives CDR1 LGHDT, CDR2 YNNKEL (reference sequence).

This clonotype was counted many times. The chain carries TRBV12-3 or TRBV12-4 and TRBJ1-5, with D possibly being TRBD1 (6 bases). V gave up 4 bases and J gave up 4 bases, with 14 bases separating them. The CDR3 is made up of 15 amino acids. CDR3 in amino acids: CASSYGQLTNQPQHF. For the CDR3, the DNA is TGTGCCAGCAGTTACGGACAGCTCACAAATCAGCCCCAGCATTTT.

This clonotype has at least ten counts. The gene calls are TRBV6-5 and TRBJ2-5; D not resolved. V lost 0 bases to trimming and J lost 0 bases, with 5 bases between them. This CDR3 is 14 amino acids long. Germline CDR1 and CDR2: MNHEY and SVGAGI. The CDR3 reads CASSYSKYQETQYF. CDR3 in DNA: TGTGCCAGCAGTTACTCTAAGTACCAAGAGACCCAGTACTTC.

As for this clonotype: A much more abundant neighbour one base away suggests this may be a read error. This chain links TRBV12-3 or TRBV12-4 with TRBJ1-4, with D tentatively TRBD1 (6 bases). The CDR3 is made up of 13 amino acids. Trimming stripped 3 bases from V and 10 bases from J, with 12 bases between. The CDR3: CASSFQGTGKLFF. CDR3 nucleotides: TGTGCCAGCAGTTTTCAGGGGACTGGAAAACTGTTTTTT.

At least ten counts were recorded for this clonotype. The genes are TRBV7-3 and TRBJ2-5, with 8 bases that match TRBD1. The CDR3 covers 15 residues. The V segment lost 6 bases and the J segment 5 bases; nucleotides outside the gene matches: 11. Per the germline V gene, CDR1 is SGHTA and CDR2 is FQGTGA. The DNA of the CDR3 is TGTGCCAGCAGACGGACAGGGTTGTTGGCGGAGACCCAGTACTTC. This sequence encodes CASRRTGLLAETQYF.

This clonotype was seen at least ten times. This chain links TRBV20-1 with TRBJ2-7, with TRBD1 matching over 9 bases. Germline V CDR1 and CDR2: DFQATT, SNEGSKA (reference sequence). The CDR3 loop spans 13 amino acids. Trimming took 6 bases from V and 4 from J; bases not matched to a gene: 7. For the CDR3, the DNA is TGCAGTGCCGACGGGACAGGGTTTTACGAGCAGTACTTC. It translates to CSADGTGFYEQYF.

The CDR3 DNA reads TGTGCCAGCAGCTTAGCGGACAGGAGGGCCGCTTCCTACGAGCAGTACTTC. Translating gives CASSLADRRAASYEQYF. The chain carries TRBV7-2 and TRBJ2-7; tentative D call: TRBD1 (7 bases). CDR1 is SGHTA, CDR2 FQGNSA, per germline. V lost 0 bases and J 1 base, leaving 16 bases between the germline ends. The CDR3 extends over 17 amino acids.

The table lists this clonotype with many counts. V usage is TRBV28 and J usage is TRBJ1-1; D remains ambiguous. The germline V gene has CDR1 MDHEN and CDR2 SYDVKM. The CDR3 is made up of 13 amino acids. The V and J ends lost 3 bases and 7 bases respectively, with 12 bases between them. CDR3 loop: CASSFGQIVEAFF. Written as DNA, the CDR3 is TGTGCCAGCAGTTTTGGCCAGATAGTTGAAGCTTTCTTT.